What follows is one T cell receptor beta chain and its context. The target antigen is unknown. The data derive from a study of T cell responses to AZD1222 COVID-19 vaccine. Some clones are missing from TCRdb's copy, which holds only in-frame ones; the method was immunoSEQ multiplex PCR. This repertoire shows tens of thousands of clones, roughly 91% found once; its top ten account for about a fifth. Study-wide points: Researchers report vaccine-associated CD4 TCRs spanning spike, with dominance at 160-218 and 743-854. Nearly half of unique spike-specific TCRs reportedly avoided B.1.351 and B.1.1.7 mutated regions. Two doses of AZD1222 preceded a rise in Spike-specific TCR breadth and depth.

With 4 bases clipped from V and 3 bases from J, the junction kept 6 bases outside the gene matches. Germline loops: CDR1 MDHEN, CDR2 SYDVKM. This CDR3 contains 16 residues. This TCR was recovered from an adult in good health. J is TRBJ2-1 and V is TRBV28; the match to TRBD1 covers 10 bases. Source: peripheral blood, taken on day 0 of AZD1222 vaccination. Here the CDR3 reads CASSSTGGSLYNEQFF. CDR3 sequence (DNA): TGTGCCAGCAGTTCGACAGGGGGCTCACTCTACAATGAGCAGTTCTTC.